One sample yielded the 18 T cell receptor beta chains listed below, sequenced in a study of beta chain features in type 1 diabetes. The sequenced template was cDNA made from the entire isolated RNA. Profiled with immunoSEQ multiplex PCR; TCRdb holds only in-frame clones, not every one. The sample records 350,000 to 400,000 clones, around 16% being singletons. Material for sequencing was naive CD4+ T cells from blood. Receptors were obtained from a woman younger than 35 in good health.

This clone has a handful of counts. This rearrangement joins TRBV7-9 to TRBJ1-5; D is uncertain. V was shortened by 5 bases and J by 4 bases, with 12 bases between the two germline ends. Germline-derived CDR1 and CDR2 are SEHNR and FQNEAQ (reference sequence). This CDR3 contains 14 residues. The CDR3: CASSPDRGNQPQHF. In DNA, the CDR3 is TGTGCCAGCAGCCCGGACCGAGGGAATCAGCCCCAGCATTTT.

The chain joins TRBV7-2 to TRBJ2-5; 9 bases agree with TRBD1. The J segment lost 5 bases and the V segment lost 3 bases, leaving 10 bases of the junction unmatched. The CDR3 runs to 16 residues. Germline V gene sequence: CDR1 SGHTA, CDR2 FQGNSA. This chain's CDR3 is CASSFGGTGLKETQYF. In nucleotides, the CDR3 is TGTGCCAGCAGCTTCGGGGGGACAGGGCTAAAGGAGACCCAGTACTTC.

The chain uses TRBV28 and TRBJ2-1; D is perhaps TRBD1 (5 bases). Trimming shortened V by 3 bases and J by 10 bases, and 7 bases separated the two germline ends. Germline-derived CDR1 and CDR2 are MDHEN and SYDVKM. The CDR3 spans 11 residues. The DNA of the CDR3 is TGTGCCAGCAGTTTGCGGACAGAGCAGTTCTTC. It is translated as CASSLRTEQFF.

The table lists this clone with a few counts. V is TRBV25-1 and J is TRBJ1-3, with a tentative D call TRBD1 (5 bases). Germline-derived CDR1 and CDR2 are MGHDK and SYGVNS. The CDR3 spans 14 residues. V was cut by 3 bases and J by 4 bases, with 10 bases left in between. The DNA for the CDR3 is TGTGCCAGCAGTGATCAGGGATCAGGAAACACCATATATTTT. It codes for CASSDQGSGNTIYF.

A few counts support this clone. The chain combines TRBV18 with TRBJ2-5, with 8 bases matching TRBD1. V lost 5 bases to trimming and J lost 0 bases; unmatched junction nucleotides: 5. Germline values: CDR1 KGHSH, CDR2 LQKENI. There are 15 residues in the CDR3. Here the CDR3 reads CASSSDRAYQETQYF. CDR3 nucleotides: TGTGCCAGCTCATCGGACAGGGCGTACCAAGAGACCCAGTACTTC.

The chain carries TRBV9 and TRBJ2-5, with TRBD1 matching 9 bases. Losses at the gene ends were 3 bases for V and 5 bases for J; bases not matched to a gene: 8. The length of the CDR3 is 15 residues. From germline, CDR1 is SGDLS and CDR2 YYNGEE. The CDR3 is CASSAEQGASETQYF. The DNA for the CDR3 is TGTGCCAGCAGCGCCGAACAGGGGGCTTCGGAGACCCAGTACTTC. Drawing the rest from reference TRBV9 and TRBJ2-5, the complete variable domain is DSGVTQTPKHLITATGQRVTLRCSPRSGDLSVYWYQQSLDQGLQFLIQYYNGEERAKGNILERFSAQQFPDLHSELNLSSLELGDSALYFCASSAEQGASETQYFGPGTRLLVL.

This clone was counted between two and nine times. This sequence joins TRBV25-1 and TRBJ2-3, with a weak D call TRBD2 (6 bases). The CDR3 covers 15 residues. The germline V gene has CDR1 MGHDK and CDR2 SYGVNS. Trimming stripped 3 bases from V and 3 bases from J, with 13 bases between. As DNA, the CDR3 is TGTGCCAGCAGTGATGGGAGGCCTATTACAGATACGCAGTATTTT. This gives the protein CASSDGRPITDTQYF.

The rearrangement links TRBV25-1 to TRBJ1-4; D is ambiguous. V shed 2 bases and J shed 4 bases, with 8 bases lying between them. The CDR3 totals 14 residues. Germline CDR1 reads MGHDK; CDR2 reads SYGVNS. The CDR3 spells CASSELGDNEKLFF. CDR3 DNA: TGTGCCAGCAGTGAACTCGGGGATAATGAAAAACTGTTTTTT. Supplemented by reference TRBV25-1 and TRBJ1-4, the full variable domain reads EADIYQTPRYLVIGTGKKITLECSQTMGHDKMYWYQQDPGMELHLIHYSYGVNSTEKGDLSSESTVSRIRTEHFPLTLESARPSHTSQYLCASSELGDNEKLFFGSGTQLSVL.

V usage is TRBV7-9 and J usage is TRBJ2-7, with TRBD2 matching 7 bases. Germline V gene lookup returns CDR1 SEHNR and CDR2 FQNEAQ (reference sequence). Trimming removed 1 base from V and 3 bases from J; junction bases left unmatched: 6. The CDR3 is 15 residues long. The CDR3 reads CASSLGDPSGYEQYF. The CDR3 DNA is TGTGCCAGCAGCTTAGGAGATCCTAGCGGCTACGAGCAGTACTTC.

This chain joins TRBV30 and TRBJ1-2; D is undetermined. V shed 7 bases and J shed 0 bases, with 12 bases lying between them. Germline-derived CDR1 and CDR2 are GTSNPN and SVGIG (reference sequence). This CDR3 contains 13 residues. The CDR3 nucleotides are TGTGCCTCCTCCCCGCGGGCTAACTATGGCTACACCTTC. Protein sequence: CASSPRANYGYTF.

The table lists this clone with a few counts. The V call is TRBV9, the J call TRBJ1-3; D is possibly TRBD1 (5 bases). V was clipped by 1 base and J by 4 bases, with 9 bases between them. The germline V gene has CDR1 SGDLS and CDR2 YYNGEE. The CDR3 totals 14 residues. This CDR3 reads CASSVQGAGNTIYF. CDR3 nucleotides: TGTGCCAGCAGCGTACAGGGTGCAGGAAACACCATATATTTT.

The CDR3: CASSLSGSNTGELFF. Written as DNA, the CDR3 is TGCGCCAGCAGCTTGTCAGGATCGAACACCGGGGAGCTGTTTTTT. This rearrangement joins TRBV5-1 to TRBJ2-2, with D hard to call. Germline V gene sequence: CDR1 SGHRS, CDR2 YFSETQ. Deletions cut 1 base from V and 0 bases from J, with 7 bases between. The CDR3 contains 15 residues. Full variable domain (rest looked up from reference TRBV5-1 and TRBJ2-2): KAGVTQTPRYLIKTRGQQVTLSCSPISGHRSVSWYQQTPGQGLQFLFEYFSETQRNKGNFPGRFSGRQFSNSRSEMNVSTLELGDSALYLCASSLSGSNTGELFFGEGSRLTVL.

The CDR3 bases are TGTGCCAGCATCCCATGGGGGGGATTGAACAATGAGCAGTTCTTC. Protein: CASIPWGGLNNEQFF. The rearrangement joins TRBV25-1 to TRBJ2-1; 7 nucleotides align to TRBD2. Trimming removed 7 bases from V and 5 bases from J; junction bases left unmatched: 11. The CDR3 sequence is 15 residues long. Germline V gene data show CDR1 as MGHDK and CDR2 as SYGVNS.

The table lists this clone with a few counts. The V and J genes are TRBV7-2 and TRBJ2-1; D uncertain. The CDR3 has 15 amino acids. Germline CDR1 reads SGHTA; CDR2 reads FQGNSA. V was trimmed by 4 bases and J by 3 bases, leaving 13 bases between them. The CDR3 protein is CASSYPGRNYNEQFF. The CDR3 DNA sequence: TGTGCCAGCAGCTACCCGGGTCGTAACTACAATGAGCAGTTCTTC. The full variable domain, completed using reference TRBV7-2 and TRBJ2-1, is GAGVSQSPSNKVTEKGKDVELRCDPISGHTALYWYRQSLGQGLEFLIYFQGNSAPDKSGLPSDRFSAERTGGSVSTLTIQRTQQEDSAVYLCASSYPGRNYNEQFFGPGTRLTVL.

A few counts support this clone. The rearrangement uses TRBV6-5 and TRBJ1-5; the D is unclear. The CDR3 runs 14 residues. The V end was cut by 2 bases, the J end by 2 bases, with 7 bases between. Germline V gene data show CDR1 as MNHEY and CDR2 as SVGAGI. As DNA, the CDR3 is TGTGCCAGCAGTTACCTGAGTGGCAATCAGCCCCAGCATTTT. Amino acid sequence: CASSYLSGNQPQHF.

V usage is TRBV30 and J usage is TRBJ1-2, with D possibly being TRBD1 (6 bases). This CDR3 has 13 amino acids. The germline CDR1 and CDR2 sequences are GTSNPN and SVGIG (reference sequence). V shed 2 bases and J shed 6 bases, with 13 bases lying between them. CDR3 residues: CAWSWTAKDGYTF. The CDR3 bases are TGTGCCTGGAGTTGGACAGCCAAAGATGGCTACACCTTC.

V usage is TRBV7-2 and J usage is TRBJ2-5; 9 positions match TRBD2. This CDR3 has 16 residues. With V trimmed by 2 bases and J by 2 bases, 6 bases remained unmatched. Germline V gene sequence: CDR1 SGHTA, CDR2 FQGNSA. CDR3 coding DNA: TGTGCCAGCAGCTTACGGCGGGAGGGGGGGCAAGAGACCCAGTACTTC. It codes for CASSLRREGGQETQYF.

This clone has a handful of counts. The V call is TRBV2, the J call TRBJ2-1; TRBD1 aligns across 8 bases. The length of the CDR3 is 13 residues. Germline V gives CDR1 SNHLY, CDR2 FYNNEI. Trimming cost V 6 bases and J 9 bases; bases outside gene matches: 7. The CDR3 DNA sequence: TGTGCCAGCAGCGTCGACAGGGGAGGTGAGCAGTTCTTC. It translates to CASSVDRGGEQFF.